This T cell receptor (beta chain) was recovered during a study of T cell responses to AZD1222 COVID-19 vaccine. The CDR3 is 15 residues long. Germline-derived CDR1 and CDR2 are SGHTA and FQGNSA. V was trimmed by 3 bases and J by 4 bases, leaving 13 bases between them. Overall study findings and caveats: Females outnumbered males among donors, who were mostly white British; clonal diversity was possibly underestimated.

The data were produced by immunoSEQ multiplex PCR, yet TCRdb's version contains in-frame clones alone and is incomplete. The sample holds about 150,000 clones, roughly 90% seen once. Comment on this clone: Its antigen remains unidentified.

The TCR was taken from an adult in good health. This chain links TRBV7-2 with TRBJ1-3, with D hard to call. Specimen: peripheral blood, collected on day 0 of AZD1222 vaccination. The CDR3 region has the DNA TGTGCCAGCAGCTTGGGTGGGGTTGGCGGAAACACCATATATTTT. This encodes CASSLGGVGGNTIYF.